This T cell receptor beta chain was documented in a study of beta chain features in type 1 diabetes. Expressed TCRB transcripts were sequenced, since all the RNA that had been isolated was reverse transcribed. Produced via immunoSEQ multiplex PCR; TCRdb's table is partial and in-frame only. In the table there are 450,000 to 550,000 clones, 30% of which are singletons. This CDR3 has 13 amino acids. Germline V CDR1 and CDR2: SGHDT, YYEEEE. With 4 bases clipped from V and 6 bases from J, the junction kept 2 bases outside the gene matches. This clone was seen more than once but under ten times. The TCR comes from a man between 18 and 29 years old in good health. What was sequenced was naive CD4+ T cells from blood. V and J are TRBV5-6 and TRBJ2-7; 12 bases are shared with TRBD1. Written as DNA, the CDR3 is TGTGCCAGCAGCAGGGACAGGGGGCGCGAGCAGTACTTC. This codes for CASSRDRGREQYF. Full variable domain (rest looked up from reference TRBV5-6 and TRBJ2-7): DAGVTQSPTHLIKTRGQQVTLRCSPKSGHDTVSWYQQALGQGPQFIFQYYEEEERQRGNFPDRFSGHQFPNYSSELNVNALLLGDSALYLCASSRDRGREQYFGPGTRLTVT.